A selection of T cell receptor beta chains follows, all from one sample in a study of T cell responses to AZD1222 COVID-19 vaccine. The method was immunoSEQ multiplex PCR; TCRdb's version includes in-frame clones alone and lacks a portion of them. The data contain some 150,000 clones, under 95% of them singletons. Sequenced here: peripheral blood, sampled 28 days after the second AZD1222 dose. All receptors derive from an adult who received the AZD1222 COVID-19 vaccine. The CDR3 runs from the conserved cysteine through the conserved F or W. D genes are given only for firm matches. Some rows have no size entry. The others give once, few or many, or a class for an expanded clone.

clone_size j_call d_call v_call cdr3_nt cdr3_aa
- TRBJ2-3 TRBD1 TRBV7-6 TGTGCCAGCAGCTCGCCTTCAACAGGGGGCTGGAGCACAGATACGCAGTATTTT CASSSPSTGGWSTDTQYF
once TRBJ2-3 TRBD2 TRBV7-2 TGTGCCAGTACTAGCGGCCCCACAGATACGCAGTATTTT CASTSGPTDTQYF
once TRBJ2-7 - TRBV7-2 TGTGCCAGCAGCTTAGATCCGGGTCGCTACGAGCAGTACTTC CASSLDPGRYEQYF
- TRBJ1-1 TRBD1 TRBV5-6 TGTGCCAGCAGCCCAGCCGGGACAGGGACGAACACTGAAGCTTTCTTT CASSPAGTGTNTEAFF
once TRBJ2-3 TRBD1 TRBV24-1 TGTGCCACCAGTGAATCAGGGACAGGGACAGATACGCAGTATTTT CATSESGTGTDTQYF
- TRBJ2-5 - TRBV7-9 TGTGCCAGCAGCAGAGTCCAAGAGACCCAGTACTTC CASSRVQETQYF
- TRBJ2-7 - TRBV5-1 TGCGCCAGCAGTAGAGTCTCCTACGAGCAGTACTTC CASSRVSYEQYF
- TRBJ2-3 - TRBV27 TGTGCCAGCGGGAGGACGGAGAATACGCAGTATTTT CASGRTENTQYF
- TRBJ2-7 TRBD1 TRBV29-1 TGCAGCGTAAGCGACAGGGCCCTATCCTACGAGCAGTACTTC CSVSDRALSYEQYF
- TRBJ2-1 TRBD2 TRBV5-1 TGCGCCAGCAGCTTGCCTAGCGGGGGGGATGAGCAGTTCTTC CASSLPSGGDEQFF
- TRBJ1-3 - TRBV18 TGTGCCAGCTCTCCCGGGACATCGCCATCCACCATATATTTT CASSPGTSPSTIYF
- TRBJ1-1 - TRBV4-2 TGTGCCAGCAGCCATTTGACCCGGGACACTGAAGCTTTCTTT CASSHLTRDTEAFF
- TRBJ1-4 - TRBV27 TGTGCCAGCAGTTTGAGAGCGGACACCCCTAATGAAAAACTGTTTTTT CASSLRADTPNEKLFF
- TRBJ1-3 - TRBV9 TGTGCCAGCAGCGTAGAAGGGACATTCTCTGGAAACACCATATATTTT CASSVEGTFSGNTIYF
- TRBJ2-7 - TRBV7-2 TGTGCCAGCAGCTTAGTACAGTCCTACGAGCAGTACTTC CASSLVQSYEQYF